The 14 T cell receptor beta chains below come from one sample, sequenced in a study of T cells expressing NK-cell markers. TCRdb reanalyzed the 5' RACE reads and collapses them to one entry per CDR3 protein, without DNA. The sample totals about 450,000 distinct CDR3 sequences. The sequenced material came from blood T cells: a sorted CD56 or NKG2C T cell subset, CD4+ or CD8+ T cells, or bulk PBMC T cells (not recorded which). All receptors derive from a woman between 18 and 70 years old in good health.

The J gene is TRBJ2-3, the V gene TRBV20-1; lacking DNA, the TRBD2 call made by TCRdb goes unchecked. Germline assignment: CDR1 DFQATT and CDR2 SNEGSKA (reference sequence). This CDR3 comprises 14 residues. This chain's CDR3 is CSAMSGTSTDTQYF.

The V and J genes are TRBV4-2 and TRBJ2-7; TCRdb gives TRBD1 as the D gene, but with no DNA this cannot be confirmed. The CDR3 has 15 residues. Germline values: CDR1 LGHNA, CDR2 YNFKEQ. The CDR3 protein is CASSRRDTDSYEQYF.

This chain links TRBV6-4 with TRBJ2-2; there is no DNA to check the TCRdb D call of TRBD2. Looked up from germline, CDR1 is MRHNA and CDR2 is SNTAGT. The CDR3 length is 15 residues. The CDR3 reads CASSSGGGSTGELFF.

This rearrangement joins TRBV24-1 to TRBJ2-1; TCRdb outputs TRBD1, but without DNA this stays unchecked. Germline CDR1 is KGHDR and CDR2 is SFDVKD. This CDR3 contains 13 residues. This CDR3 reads CATSQPGGPEQFF.

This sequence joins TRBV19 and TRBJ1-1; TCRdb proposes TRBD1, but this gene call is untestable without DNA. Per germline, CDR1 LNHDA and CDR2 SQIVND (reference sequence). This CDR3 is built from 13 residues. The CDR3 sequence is CATGTEGNTEAFF.

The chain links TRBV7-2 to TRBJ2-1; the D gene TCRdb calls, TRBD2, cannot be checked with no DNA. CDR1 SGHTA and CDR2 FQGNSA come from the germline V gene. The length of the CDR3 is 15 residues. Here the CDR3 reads CASSLQVIAGNEQFF.

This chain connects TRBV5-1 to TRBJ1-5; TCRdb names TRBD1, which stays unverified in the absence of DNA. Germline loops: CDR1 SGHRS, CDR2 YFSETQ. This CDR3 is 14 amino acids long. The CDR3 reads CASSPDTGNQPQHF.

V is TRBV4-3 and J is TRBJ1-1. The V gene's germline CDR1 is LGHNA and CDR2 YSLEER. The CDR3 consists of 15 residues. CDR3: CASSRGTALNTEAFF.

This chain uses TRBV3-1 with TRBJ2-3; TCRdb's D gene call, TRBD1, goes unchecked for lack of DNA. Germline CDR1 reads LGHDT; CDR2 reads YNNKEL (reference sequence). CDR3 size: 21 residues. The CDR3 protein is CASSQIGRGGGLTTGTDTQYF.

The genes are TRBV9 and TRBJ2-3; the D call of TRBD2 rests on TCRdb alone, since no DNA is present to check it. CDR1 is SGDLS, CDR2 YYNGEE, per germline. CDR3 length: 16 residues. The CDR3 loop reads CASTEGTSRSTDTQYF.

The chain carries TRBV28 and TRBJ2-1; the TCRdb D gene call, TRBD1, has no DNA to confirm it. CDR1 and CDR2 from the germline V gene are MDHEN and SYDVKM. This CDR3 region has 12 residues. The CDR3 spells CASSSRDNEQFF.

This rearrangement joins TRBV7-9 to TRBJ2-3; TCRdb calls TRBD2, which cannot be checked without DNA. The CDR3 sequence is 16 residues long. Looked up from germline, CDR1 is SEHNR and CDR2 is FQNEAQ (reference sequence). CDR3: CASSLVSGGPMDTQYF.

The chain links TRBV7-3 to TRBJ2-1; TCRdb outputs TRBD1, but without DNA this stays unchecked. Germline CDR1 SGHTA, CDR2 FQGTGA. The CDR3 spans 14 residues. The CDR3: CASSLRGVYNEQFF.

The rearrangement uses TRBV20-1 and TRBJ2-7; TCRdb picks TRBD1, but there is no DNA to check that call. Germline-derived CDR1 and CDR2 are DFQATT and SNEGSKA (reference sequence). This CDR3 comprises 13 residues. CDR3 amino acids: CSAKPGQSYEQYF.